This T cell receptor (beta chain) was profiled in a study of T cells after yellow fever vaccination. Via MiXCR, TCRdb re-called the 5' RACE reads, giving one row per CDR3 protein. The table has around 590,000 distinct CDR3 sequences, around 12% seen once. CDR3 length: 15 amino acids. The V and J ends lost 4 bases and 2 bases respectively, with 13 bases between them. Per germline, CDR1 SNHLY and CDR2 FYNNEI. This clonotype has a handful of counts. The origin of this receptor is a man aged 30-40 years who received the YFV17D yellow fever vaccine. The genes are TRBV2 and TRBJ2-3; unclear D gene. Sequences were derived from PBMCs, sampled on the day of the yellow fever booster vaccination. CDR3 nucleotide sequence: TGTGCCAGCAGTGGCCACACGGACCTCACAGATACGCAGTATTTT. Its protein is CASSGHTDLTDTQYF. The variable domain in full, completed from reference TRBV2 and TRBJ2-3, reads EPEVTQTPSHQVTQMGQEVILRCVPISNHLYFYWYRQILGQKVEFLVSFYNNEISEKSEIFDDQFSVERPDGSNFTLKIRSTKLEDSAMYFCASSGHTDLTDTQYFGPGTRLTVL.